The 15 T cell receptor beta chains below were found in one sample sequenced in a study of blood T cell repertoires in COVID-19. Some clones are missing from TCRdb's copy, which holds only in-frame ones; the method was immunoSEQ multiplex PCR. The sample shows fewer than 200,000 clones, around 67% of them seen only once. Material for sequencing was peripheral blood. These receptor sequences come from a woman aged 80 or over with acute or convalescent COVID-19.

The V gene is TRBV5-8, the J gene TRBJ2-7; a possible D gene is TRBD1 (6 bases). Trimming stripped 4 bases from V and 0 bases from J, with 14 bases between. CDR1 and CDR2 (germline): SGHTS, YDEGEE. The CDR3 runs to 15 residues. The DNA for the CDR3 is TGTGCCAGCAGCCACGACAGGTGGAGCTCCTACGAGCAGTACTTC. This encodes CASSHDRWSSYEQYF.

The V gene is TRBV2, the J gene TRBJ2-3; 13 bases align to TRBD2. CDR1 and CDR2 from the germline V gene are SNHLY and FYNNEI. V trimming: 7 bases; J trimming: 5 bases; junction bases outside the gene matches: 6. The CDR3 sequence is 15 residues long. In DNA, the CDR3 is TGTGCCAGCAAACTAGCGGGAGGGCCTGGAGATACGCAGTATTTT. This gives the protein CASKLAGGPGDTQYF.

The CDR3 region is CASREEAAKNIQYF. In nucleotides, the CDR3 is TGTGCCAGCAGAGAGGAGGCGGCCAAAAACATTCAGTACTTC. V and J are TRBV2 and TRBJ2-4; D might be TRBD2 (5 bases). V lost 6 bases to trimming and J lost 1 base, with 10 bases between them. The CDR3 sequence is 14 residues long. The germline V gene has CDR1 SNHLY and CDR2 FYNNEI.

The chain is built from TRBV12-3 or TRBV12-4 and TRBJ2-1; no firm D call. V dropped 1 base and J dropped 8 bases, with 6 bases sitting between them. The CDR3 contains 12 residues. The CDR3 loop reads CASSLVVDEQFF. The CDR3 nucleotides are TGTGCCAGCAGTTTAGTAGTCGATGAGCAGTTCTTC.

The chain has TRBV30 and TRBJ1-5, with D possibly matching TRBD1 (6 bases). CDR3 length: 13 amino acids. Germline V gives CDR1 GTSNPN, CDR2 SVGIG (reference sequence). V dropped 1 base and J dropped 2 bases, with 6 bases sitting between them. In DNA form, the CDR3 reads TGTGCCTGGAGTGGGGGGCGCAATCAGCCCCAGCATTTT. Protein: CAWSGGRNQPQHF.

The rearrangement uses TRBV19 and TRBJ2-2; D is perhaps TRBD2 (6 bases). The germline gives CDR1 LNHDA, CDR2 SQIVND (reference sequence). The CDR3 consists of 14 residues. The ends were cut back, 4 bases at V and 4 bases at J, with 10 bases in the middle. DNA of the CDR3: TGTGCCAGTAGTACTCAGGGAGGCACCGGGGAGCTGTTTTTT. Its protein product is CASSTQGGTGELFF.

With regard to this clone: One end of the junction is discordant with germline, which a read error may explain. This chain uses TRBV13 with TRBJ2-7, with TRBD1 identical over 8 bases. CDR1 is PRHDT and CDR2 is FYEKMQ in the germline V gene (reference sequence). The CDR3 covers 12 residues. CDR3 coding DNA: TGTGCCAGCAGCTTATCAGGGGGCGAGGAGTACTTC. The encoded protein is CASSLSGGEEYF.

There are a few counts of this clone. V usage is TRBV14 and J usage is TRBJ2-7, with 7 positions matching TRBD1. This CDR3 has 15 amino acids. Germline CDR1 is SGHDN and CDR2 is FVKESK. J gave up 2 bases and V 4 bases, and 8 bases lay outside the gene matches. The CDR3, as DNA: TGTGCCAGCAGCCGAAAGGGGGCGAGGCCCTACGAGCAGTACTTC. Encoded protein: CASSRKGARPYEQYF.

The chain joins TRBV4-3 to TRBJ2-2; TRBD1 matches at 11 bases. CDR3 length equals 19 residues. Trimming at V came to 0 bases and at J to 0 bases, leaving 6 bases not matched to a gene. CDR1 and CDR2 from the germline V gene are LGHNA and YSLEER. The CDR3 region is CASSQDGTGGITNTGELFF. The CDR3 nucleotides read TGCGCCAGCAGCCAAGATGGGACAGGGGGGATAACGAACACCGGGGAGCTGTTTTTT.

J is TRBJ2-6 and V is TRBV2; D might be TRBD1 (6 bases). Trimming removed 7 bases from V and 1 base from J, with 29 bases in between. This CDR3 spans 21 amino acids. Per the germline V gene, CDR1 is SNHLY and CDR2 is FYNNEI. The CDR3 DNA reads as TGTGCCAGCACCTCGACTGGGTCAACAGGGCATCGGTATTCTGGGGCCAACGTCCTGACTTTC. Amino acid sequence: CASTSTGSTGHRYSGANVLTF.

The gene calls are TRBV7-2 and TRBJ1-4; D perhaps matches TRBD1 (6 bases). CDR3 length equals 15 residues. The V end lost 5 bases, the J end lost 6 bases, and 16 bases lay between the germline ends. CDR1 SGHTA and CDR2 FQGNSA come from the germline V gene. CDR3 bases: TGTGCCAGCAGCCTTCCACAGGGAGTTCATGAAAAACTGTTTTTT. Translating it yields CASSLPQGVHEKLFF.

The chain links TRBV7-8 to TRBJ1-3, with no clear D. The CDR3 has 15 amino acids. V lost 0 bases and J 4 bases, leaving 10 bases between the germline ends. Germline-derived CDR1 and CDR2 are SGHVS and FQNEAQ. CDR3 loop: CASSLATDAGNTIYF. DNA for the CDR3: TGTGCCAGCAGCTTAGCCACAGATGCCGGAAACACCATATATTTT.

The chain is built from TRBV9 and TRBJ2-5, with 13 bases identical to TRBD2. This CDR3 is built from 17 residues. Germline CDR1 is SGDLS and CDR2 is YYNGEE. V lost 3 bases, J lost 4 bases, and 9 bases stayed unmatched. This chain's CDR3 is CASSAGTSGKGVETQYF. As DNA, the CDR3 is TGTGCCAGCAGCGCCGGGACTAGCGGGAAGGGGGTAGAGACCCAGTACTTC.

This sequence joins TRBV27 and TRBJ2-7; D is possibly TRBD2 (6 bases). CDR1 and CDR2 from the germline V gene are MNHEY and SMNVEV (reference sequence). The CDR3 consists of 13 residues. V lost 5 bases and J lost 3, with 11 bases in between. The CDR3 spells CASSPGLLYEQYF. The CDR3 bases are TGTGCCAGCAGTCCGGGACTGCTCTACGAGCAGTACTTC.

The J gene is TRBJ1-5, the V gene TRBV30, with TRBD1 matching 8 bases. The V segment lost 1 base and the J segment 6 bases; nucleotides outside the gene matches: 5. The CDR3 length is 14 residues. CDR1 is GTSNPN, CDR2 SVGIG, per germline (reference sequence). CDR3 sequence: CAWSGTGFFQPQHF. The CDR3 DNA follows: TGTGCCTGGAGTGGGACAGGGTTTTTTCAGCCCCAGCATTTT. The variable domain in full, completed from reference TRBV30 and TRBJ1-5, reads SQTIHQWPATLVQPVGSPLSLECTVEGTSNPNLYWYRQAAGRGLQLLFYSVGIGQISSEVPQNLSASRPQDRQFILSSKKLLLSDSGFYLCAWSGTGFFQPQHFGDGTRLSIL.